One and the same sample provided the 25 T cell receptor beta chains below, sequenced in a study of kidney transplant recipient with SARS-CoV-2 infection. TCRdb used MiXCR to reprocess the reads, holding one entry per CDR3 protein. The table includes 250,000 or so distinct CDR3 sequences, under 35% detected once. Sequenced material: a blood sample, taken at baseline and on roughly day 120 from a kidney transplant recipient. The origin of the receptors is a male patient between 25 and 39 years old who had COVID-19 and was a kidney transplant recipient. Some T cells may be provided by the graft donor.

This clonotype was seen ten or more times. The chain couples TRBV24-1 to TRBJ1-2; D call uncertain. The CDR3 covers 17 residues. V lost 6 bases and J lost 4, with 23 bases in between. Germline V gives CDR1 KGHDR, CDR2 SFDVKD. The CDR3 DNA is TGTGCCACCAGTTACGGTTCTAGTACCAGAAAGACCTATGGCTACACCTTC. This gives the protein CATSYGSSTRKTYGYTF.

Concerning this clonotype: Since a much larger clone is just one base distant, this may be a read error. The chain couples TRBV9 to TRBJ2-2, with D possibly TRBD2 on 5 matching bases. The length of the CDR3 is 15 residues. Germline V CDR1 and CDR2: SGDLS, YYNGEE. CDR3 residues: CASSNSLTNTGEPFF. CDR3 sequence (DNA): TGTGCCAGCAGTAACAGTTTAACGAACACCGGGGAGCCGTTTTTT.

With regard to this clonotype: This may be a read error, as it is one base from a much larger clone. V usage is TRBV12-5 and J usage is TRBJ1-1; no clear D gene. The CDR3 extends over 14 amino acids. Germline V gene data show CDR1 as LGHNT and CDR2 as FRNRAP. The CDR3 loop reads CASGRSRSNTEVFF. The CDR3 DNA reads as TGTGCTAGTGGCCGGTCGCGGTCCAACACTGAAGTTTTCTTT. The entire variable domain, with the rest obtained from reference TRBV12-5 and TRBJ1-1, is as follows: DARVTQTPRHKVTEMGQEVTMRCQPILGHNTVFWYRQTMMQGLELLAYFRNRAPLDDSGMPKDRFSAEMPDATLATLKIQPSEPRDSAVYFCASGRSRSNTEVFFGQGTRLTVV.

The rearrangement joins TRBV5-4 to TRBJ1-2; D gene unclear. The CDR3 covers 16 residues. From germline, CDR1 is SGHNT and CDR2 YYREEE (reference sequence). Trimming took off 7 bases at V and 4 bases at J, with 23 bases between the two ends. The CDR3 here is CASPVHVPGKTYGYTF. In DNA form, the CDR3 reads TGTGCCAGCCCTGTACACGTACCAGGAAAGACCTATGGCTACACCTTC.

This clonotype was recorded at least ten times. The chain couples TRBV12-5 to TRBJ1-6; TRBD1 might be the D (5 bases). V dropped 3 bases and J dropped 9 bases, with 15 bases sitting between them. The CDR3 has 15 residues. CDR1 is LGHNT, CDR2 FRNRAP, per germline. CDR3 in amino acids: CASGFNSGAGSPLHF. The CDR3 DNA reads as TGTGCTAGTGGTTTTAACTCTGGGGCGGGTTCACCCCTCCACTTT.

This chain joins TRBV12-5 and TRBJ1-2; a weak D match, TRBD1 (5 bases). V was trimmed by 4 bases and J by 4 bases, leaving 22 bases between them. Germline V gene lookup returns CDR1 LGHNT and CDR2 FRNRAP. The CDR3 has 17 amino acids. The CDR3 DNA follows: TGTGCTAGTGGTTGCATGAGTTTGCAGGGAAAGACCTATGGCTACACCTTC. Its translation: CASGCMSLQGKTYGYTF.

This clonotype was observed many times. The chain carries TRBV2 and TRBJ1-3; tentatively, D is TRBD1 (5 bases). The CDR3 spans 14 residues. CDR1 and CDR2 from the germline V gene are SNHLY and FYNNEI. The V end lost 7 bases, the J end lost 4 bases, and 14 bases lay between the germline ends. The CDR3 region has the DNA TGTGCCAGCAAGCCAAAGGGGCTAGGAAACACCATATATTTT. It is translated as CASKPKGLGNTIYF.

This clonotype was counted at least ten times. The chain links TRBV10-1 to TRBJ1-2; D not resolved. Trimming left V 5 bases short and J 4 bases short, with 23 bases between. Germline lookup yields CDR1 WNHNN and CDR2 SYGVQD (reference sequence). The CDR3 has 17 residues. The CDR3 coding sequence is TGCGCCAGCAGTTCACTGCAAAAATCGCGAAAGACCTATGGCTACACCTTC. Translation: CASSSLQKSRKTYGYTF.

This clonotype was observed many times. V gene TRBV3-1 combines with J gene TRBJ1-1; D is uncertain. Germline loops: CDR1 LGHDT, CDR2 YNNKEL (reference sequence). V was shortened by 5 bases and J by 4 bases, with 23 bases between the two germline ends. CDR3 length: 17 amino acids. CDR3 sequence: CASSSRAPISIRTEAFF. CDR3 bases: TGTGCCAGCAGCTCGAGGGCTCCCATTTCAATTCGCACTGAAGCTTTCTTT. Filled out from reference TRBV3-1 and TRBJ1-1, the complete variable domain reads DTAVSQTPKYLVTQMGNDKSIKCEQNLGHDTMYWYKQDSKKFLKIMFSYNNKELIINETVPNRFSPKSPDKAHLNLHINSLELGDSAVYFCASSSRAPISIRTEAFFGQGTRLTVV.

A word on this clonotype: This may be a read error: a much more frequent sequence differs by one nucleotide. The rearrangement links TRBV29-1 to TRBJ1-2; D remains ambiguous. CDR1 SQVTM and CDR2 ANQGSEA come from the germline V gene. The CDR3 length is 13 residues. CDR3 region: CGVDGESGYGYTF. The CDR3 DNA is TGCGGCGTTGATGGGGAATCGGGCTATGGCTACACCTTC.

This clonotype was seen repeatedly, ten times or more. For the CDR3, the DNA is TGTGCCAGCAGCCTCACCCAGGAATGGGGCTCCTACGAGCAGTACTTC. Its translation: CASSLTQEWGSYEQYF. The chain links TRBV27 to TRBJ2-7; no reliable D call. There are 16 residues in the CDR3. Germline assignment: CDR1 MNHEY and CDR2 SMNVEV (reference sequence). V was pared by 6 bases and J by 0 bases, with 18 bases between.

This clonotype was seen many times. J is TRBJ1-2 and V is TRBV10-1; D unresolved. V was trimmed by 5 bases and J by 4 bases, leaving 23 bases between them. The V gene's germline CDR1 is WNHNN and CDR2 SYGVQD (reference sequence). This CDR3 has 17 amino acids. The CDR3 DNA sequence: TGCGCCAGCAGTCTGAGTGCAAGATCGCGAAAGACCTATGGCTACACCTTC. Translating it yields CASSLSARSRKTYGYTF.

This clonotype showed up just a few times. The chain combines TRBV12-3 or TRBV12-4 with TRBJ2-3; 9 bases line up with TRBD2. CDR3 length: 18 residues. Trimming at V came to 2 bases and at J to 2 bases, leaving 11 bases not matched to a gene. The CDR3 loop is CASSLHWRGGQLTDTQYF. CDR3 bases: TGTGCCAGCAGTTTACACTGGCGGGGGGGTCAACTCACAGATACGCAGTATTTT.

This clonotype showed up many times. The rearrangement joins TRBV6-2 or TRBV6-3 to TRBJ2-5; no clear D gene. Germline V gene sequence: CDR1 MNHEY, CDR2 SVGEGT. CDR3 length equals 13 residues. Between the trimmed V and J ends, which lost 0 bases and 4 bases, there was a span of 6 bases. CDR3 protein: CASSYSLRETQYF. CDR3 nucleotides: TGTGCCAGCAGTTACTCTTTGCGAGAGACCCAGTACTTC.

This clonotype was detected many times. This chain uses TRBV7-3 with TRBJ2-5; TRBD2 agrees at 7 bases. From germline, CDR1 is SGHTA and CDR2 FQGTGA. V trimming: 5 bases; J trimming: 7 bases; junction bases outside the gene matches: 7. The CDR3 sequence is 13 residues long. The CDR3 bases are TGTGCCAGCAGCCTCGACTGGGGGGGGACCCAGTACTTC. As protein: CASSLDWGGTQYF.

With regard to this clonotype: A much larger clone sits a single nucleotide away, making a read error possible. V usage is TRBV11-3 and J usage is TRBJ1-2, with D unresolved. Germline V gene lookup returns CDR1 SGHNT and CDR2 YENEEA. This CDR3 region has 17 residues. V was shortened by 3 bases and J by 4 bases, with 21 bases between the two germline ends. The CDR3 sequence is CASSFPDDLGKAYGYTF. DNA of the CDR3: TGTGCCAGCAGCTTTCCTGACGATCTCGGAAAGGCCTATGGCTACACCTTC. Supplemented by reference TRBV11-3 and TRBJ1-2, the full variable domain reads EAGVVQSPRYKIIEKKQPVAFWCNPISGHNTLYWYLQNLGQGPELLIRYENEEAVDDSQLPKDRFSAERLKGVDSTLKIQPAELGDSAVYLCASSFPDDLGKAYGYTFGSGTRLTVV.

Only a few counts were recorded for this clonotype. A much larger clone differs by one base, so this may be a read error. The CDR3 sequence: CTSSFSLSDYGYTF. CDR3 in DNA: TGTACCAGCAGCTTCTCCCTTAGCGACTATGGCTACACCTTC. The chain employs TRBV5-4 and TRBJ1-2; D gene unclear. CDR1 and CDR2 from the germline V gene are SGHNT and YYREEE (reference sequence). The CDR3 contains 14 residues.

This clonotype appeared many times. Its ends do not fully match the called genes, so a read error is possible. The chain carries TRBV6-6 and TRBJ2-4; D call uncertain. The CDR3 is made up of 13 amino acids. Per the germline V gene, CDR1 is MNHNY and CDR2 is SVGAGI (reference sequence). CDR3 sequence: CASSYVAGDPSDF. Here the CDR3 DNA reads TGTGCCAGCAGTTACGTCGCAGGAGATCCGAGCGACTTC.

This clonotype has at least ten counts. The rearrangement uses TRBV10-1 and TRBJ2-1, with 7 bases that match TRBD2. Trimming removed 4 bases from V and 7 bases from J; junction bases left unmatched: 19. The CDR3 sequence is 18 residues long. Looked up from germline, CDR1 is WNHNN and CDR2 is SYGVQD (reference sequence). The CDR3 nucleotides read TGCGCCAGCAGTGGGGCTGAGACGGGGGGTCCCTGGACGAATGAGCAGTTCTTC. Translating gives CASSGAETGGPWTNEQFF.

This clonotype was seen repeatedly, ten times or more. V usage is TRBV30 and J usage is TRBJ2-5; TRBD1 matches at 7 bases. In germline, CDR1 is GTSNPN, CDR2 SVGIG (reference sequence). There are 14 residues in the CDR3. The trim removed 3 bases at V and 3 bases at J, leaving 7 bases unmatched. Written as DNA, the CDR3 is TGTGCCTGGAGCCCTCCCGGGACAGAAGAGACCCAGTACTTC. As protein: CAWSPPGTEETQYF.

This clonotype was recorded many times. The CDR3 DNA reads TGTGCCAGCACTCAAACAGGGAACACTGAAGCTTTCTTT. It translates to CASTQTGNTEAFF. This chain uses TRBV6-6 with TRBJ1-1, with a possible D match to TRBD1 (5 bases). With 7 bases removed from V and 1 base from J, the gap between germline ends came to 10 bases. Germline values: CDR1 MNHNY, CDR2 SVGAGI (reference sequence). This CDR3 is built from 13 residues.

Points on this clonotype: The junction departs from germline at one end; a sequencing error may be responsible. The rearrangement links TRBV18 to TRBJ2-5, with unresolved D. Germline CDR1 and CDR2: KGHSH and LQKENI. The length of the CDR3 is 13 residues. The CDR3 DNA reads TGTGCCAACTCACCAGTTCCCCGAGAGACCCAGTACTTC. Translated: CANSPVPRETQYF.

This clonotype came up once. This clone may be a read error of a much larger clone one base away. The chain joins TRBV5-6 to TRBJ1-4, with D unclear. V gave up 0 bases and J gave up 3 bases, with 6 bases separating them. Looked up from germline, CDR1 is SGHDT and CDR2 is YYEEEE. The CDR3 spans 14 residues. The CDR3 bases are TGTGCCAGCAGCTTGGGTCAGTCTAATGAAAAACTGTTTTTT. Translating gives CASSLGQSNEKLFF.

This clonotype has at least ten counts. The chain employs TRBV19 and TRBJ1-6, with TRBD1 matching 8 bases. The CDR3 length is 17 residues. The V and J ends lost 4 bases and 5 bases, in that order; junction bases with no gene match: 10. Germline CDR1 LNHDA, CDR2 SQIVND (reference sequence). This chain's CDR3 is CASSRPPGQADNSPLHF. CDR3 sequence (DNA): TGTGCCAGTAGTAGACCCCCGGGACAGGCCGATAATTCACCCCTCCACTTT.

This clonotype was found many times. J is TRBJ2-1 and V is TRBV20-1; 7 bases align to TRBD2. The germline V gene encodes CDR1 DFQATT and CDR2 SNEGSKA (reference sequence). J gave up 1 base and V 2 bases, and 2 bases lay outside the gene matches. The CDR3 has 14 residues. CDR3 DNA: TGCAGTGCTAGAATGCGGGAGTCCTACAATGAGCAGTTCTTC. Its protein product is CSARMRESYNEQFF.